This T cell receptor beta chain derives from a study of patients and donors after allogeneic stem cell transplantation. TCRdb independently ran MiXCR on the RT-PCR reads; one entry per CDR3 protein. The profile covers about 40,000 distinct CDR3 sequences, with under 35% appearing a single time and roughly 78% taken by the ten largest. The CDR3 runs to 14 residues. From germline, CDR1 is SGHTA and CDR2 FQGNSA. The V and J ends lost 9 bases and 5 bases, in that order; junction bases with no gene match: 10. The source of this sequence is a human donor who was either an allogeneic HSCT recipient or a stem cell or donor lymphocyte infusion donor (not recorded which). It is not recorded whose cells these are; they may come from a transplant donor. The source material was blood, either unsorted or a sorted T cell fraction (not recorded which). This chain uses TRBV7-2 with TRBJ2-1, with 7 positions matching TRBD2. DNA of the CDR3: TGTGCCAGTTACTTGGGGGGGGTCCACAATGAGCAGTTCTTC. Translating gives CASYLGGVHNEQFF.